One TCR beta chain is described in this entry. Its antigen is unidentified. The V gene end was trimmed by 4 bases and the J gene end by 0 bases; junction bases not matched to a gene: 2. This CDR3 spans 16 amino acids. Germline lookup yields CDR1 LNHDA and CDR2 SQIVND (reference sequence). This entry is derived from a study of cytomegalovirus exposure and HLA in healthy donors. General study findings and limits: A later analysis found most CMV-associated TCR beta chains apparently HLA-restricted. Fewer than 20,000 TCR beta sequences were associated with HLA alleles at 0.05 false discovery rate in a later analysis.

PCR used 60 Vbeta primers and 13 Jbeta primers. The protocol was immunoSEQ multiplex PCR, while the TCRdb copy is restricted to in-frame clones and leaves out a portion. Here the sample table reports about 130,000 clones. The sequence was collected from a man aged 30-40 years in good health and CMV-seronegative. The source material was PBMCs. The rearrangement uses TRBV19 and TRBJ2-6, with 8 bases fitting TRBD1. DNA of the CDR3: TGTGCCAGTAGTAGAGGACAGGGCTCTGGGGCCAACGTCCTGACTTTC. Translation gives CASSRGQGSGANVLTF. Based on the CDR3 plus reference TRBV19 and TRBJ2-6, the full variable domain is DGGITQSPKYLFRKEGQNVTLSCEQNLNHDAMYWYRQDPGQGLRLIYYSQIVNDFQKGDIAEGYSVSREKKESFPLTVTSAQKNPTAFYLCASSRGQGSGANVLTFGAGSRLTVL.